The rows below give T cell receptor beta chains drawn from one sample of a study of blood T cell repertoires in COVID-19. Clones were sequenced by immunoSEQ multiplex PCR, and TCRdb holds only the in-frame ones, with some missing. This table holds approximately 200,000 clones, less than 90% found once. The material sequenced was peripheral blood. The receptors here all came from a woman between 45 and 65 years old with acute or convalescent COVID-19. CDR3s include the opening cysteine and the closing phenylalanine or tryptophan. The D gene is left open where the match is weak. Size tells how often a clone was seen (once, few, many) or the class of an expanded clone, and some rows leave it out.

clone_size	v_call	d_call	j_call	cdr3_aa	cdr3_nt
-	TRBV3-1/TRBV3-2	-	TRBJ2-7	CASSQLGGIGEQYF	TGTGCCAGCAGCCAACTCGGGGGTATTGGCGAGCAGTACTTC
-	TRBV18	-	TRBJ1-1	CASSPDIGGPMNTEAFF	TGTGCCAGCTCACCAGATATAGGGGGTCCCATGAACACTGAAGCTTTCTTT
-	TRBV19	-	TRBJ2-2	CASTRSQITGELFF	TGTGCCAGTACCCGGAGTCAAATCACCGGGGAGCTGTTTTTT
-	TRBV7-8	TRBD2	TRBJ2-5	CASSDLWRGGQETQYF	TGTGCCAGCAGCGACCTGTGGCGGGGGGGCCAGGAGACCCAGTACTTC
-	TRBV19	TRBD1	TRBJ2-7	CASSIVGGNSYEQYF	TGTGCCAGTAGTATAGTAGGGGGCAACTCCTACGAGCAGTACTTC
-	TRBV7-2	TRBD2	TRBJ2-7	CASSLTSGRTSYEQYF	TGTGCCAGCAGCCTGACTAGCGGGAGGACCTCCTACGAGCAGTACTTC
-	TRBV30	-	TRBJ1-2	CAWGGGGVSYGYTF	TGTGCCTGGGGGGGAGGAGGGGTTTCCTATGGCTACACCTTC
-	TRBV6-2/TRBV6-3	TRBD1	TRBJ2-7	CASSWTGRPYEQYF	TGTGCCAGCAGTTGGACAGGGAGACCCTACGAGCAGTACTTC
once	TRBV6-6	-	TRBJ1-4	CASSSGLRNEKLFF	TGTGCCAGCAGCTCGGGACTCAGAAATGAAAAACTGTTTTTT
-	TRBV9	TRBD1	TRBJ2-7	CASSAGTGGLYEQYF	TGTGCCAGCAGCGCCGGGACAGGGGGCCTCTACGAGCAGTACTTC
-	TRBV29-1	-	TRBJ2-1	CSVDTKGPGNEQFF	TGCAGCGTTGATACTAAAGGGCCGGGGAATGAGCAGTTCTTC
-	TRBV2	TRBD2	TRBJ2-1	CASLAGWPYNEQFF	TGTGCCAGTTTAGCGGGGTGGCCCTACAATGAGCAGTTCTTC
once	TRBV9	-	TRBJ1-1	CASSESGVTEAFF	TGTGCCAGCAGCGAATCAGGGGTGACTGAAGCTTTCTTT
few	TRBV2	TRBD1	TRBJ1-4	CASRQQGGEKLFF	TGTGCCAGCAGGCAACAGGGGGGTGAAAAACTGTTTTTT
-	TRBV5-6	TRBD1	TRBJ1-2	CASSLGTGGVYTF	TGTGCCAGCAGCCTTGGGACAGGGGGCGTCTACACCTTC
-	TRBV6-2/TRBV6-3	-	TRBJ2-4	CASSPRGAAKNIQYF	TGTGCCAGCAGTCCCCGGGGTGCAGCCAAAAACATTCAGTACTTC